A selection of T cell receptor beta chains follows, all from one sample in a study of shared clonotypes between healthy human individuals. TCRdb's copy holds only in-frame clones and misses some; the assay was immunoSEQ multiplex PCR. The sample lists some 2,100,000 clones; 85% to 95% were seen once. Sequences were obtained from naive CD8+ T cells from PBMCs. These receptors were collected from a man between 18 and 29 years old in good health. Some clones in this sample may be carry-over from other donors' samples. Both conserved end residues are part of each CDR3. Fields, in order: D gene, V gene, J gene, clone size, CDR3 protein, CDR3 DNA. A D gene is named only where the DNA matches it firmly. Where a row states a size, it is once, few, many or the class of an expanded clone; other rows omit it.

d_gene: TRBD2
v_gene: TRBV10-3
j_gene: TRBJ2-1
abundance: -
CDR3aa: CAISPAGAFINEQFF
CDR3nt: TGTGCCATCAGCCCAGCGGGAGCTTTTATAAATGAGCAGTTCTTC

d_gene: -
v_gene: TRBV7-9
j_gene: TRBJ2-1
abundance: -
CDR3aa: CASSSPIEQFF
CDR3nt: TGTGCCAGCAGCTCACCTATTGAGCAGTTCTTC

d_gene: -
v_gene: TRBV15
j_gene: TRBJ2-2
abundance: -
CDR3aa: CATSPRTGRPGELFF
CDR3nt: TGTGCCACCAGCCCCCGAACAGGGCGCCCCGGGGAGCTGTTTTTT

d_gene: -
v_gene: TRBV7-9
j_gene: TRBJ2-1
abundance: -
CDR3aa: CASSSPFDNEQFF
CDR3nt: TGTGCCAGCAGCTCCCCTTTTGACAATGAGCAGTTCTTC

d_gene: -
v_gene: TRBV11-3
j_gene: TRBJ2-7
abundance: -
CDR3aa: CASSLGWRYEQYF
CDR3nt: TGTGCCAGCAGCTTAGGGTGGAGATACGAGCAGTACTTC

d_gene: TRBD1
v_gene: TRBV6-5
j_gene: TRBJ2-7
abundance: -
CDR3aa: CASSYPGQGLYEQYF
CDR3nt: TGTGCCAGCAGTTACCCGGGACAGGGGCTCTACGAGCAGTACTTC

d_gene: -
v_gene: TRBV5-8
j_gene: TRBJ2-1
abundance: -
CDR3aa: CASSRVDGPYNEQFF
CDR3nt: TGTGCCAGCAGCCGCGTGGACGGTCCCTACAATGAGCAGTTCTTC

d_gene: TRBD2
v_gene: TRBV7-6
j_gene: TRBJ2-2
abundance: -
CDR3aa: CALGGGTGELFF
CDR3nt: TGTGCGCTCGGGGGGGGCACCGGGGAGCTGTTTTTT

d_gene: -
v_gene: TRBV7-9
j_gene: TRBJ2-7
abundance: -
CDR3aa: CASSSPLSYEQYF
CDR3nt: TGTGCCAGCAGCTCCCCTTTGAGCTACGAGCAGTACTTC

d_gene: TRBD2
v_gene: TRBV6-5
j_gene: TRBJ2-1
abundance: once
CDR3aa: CASTRTSGNNEQFF
CDR3nt: TGTGCCAGCACCCGGACTAGCGGGAACAATGAGCAGTTCTTC

d_gene: -
v_gene: TRBV20-1
j_gene: TRBJ2-7
abundance: -
CDR3aa: CSASNSYEQYF
CDR3nt: TGCAGTGCTAGCAATAGCTACGAGCAGTACTTC

d_gene: -
v_gene: TRBV28
j_gene: TRBJ1-5
abundance: few
CDR3aa: CASSHTRLPNQPQHF
CDR3nt: TGTGCCAGCAGTCATACCCGACTGCCCAATCAGCCCCAGCATTTT

d_gene: -
v_gene: TRBV6-4
j_gene: TRBJ2-3
abundance: many
CDR3aa: CASSERDTDTQYF
CDR3nt: TGTGCCAGCAGTGAGCGGGACACAGATACGCAGTATTTT

d_gene: TRBD2
v_gene: TRBV27
j_gene: TRBJ2-5
abundance: -
CDR3aa: CASSPFAGGPQETQYF
CDR3nt: TGTGCCAGCAGTCCCTTCGCGGGAGGCCCCCAAGAGACCCAGTACTTC

d_gene: TRBD1
v_gene: TRBV11-2
j_gene: TRBJ2-2
abundance: -
CDR3aa: CASSLGTGGNTGELFF
CDR3nt: TGTGCCAGCAGCCTAGGGACAGGGGGGAACACCGGGGAGCTGTTTTTT

d_gene: -
v_gene: TRBV28
j_gene: TRBJ2-5
abundance: -
CDR3aa: CASNLGERPGTQYF
CDR3nt: TGTGCCAGCAATCTTGGGGAGCGGCCGGGGACCCAGTACTTC

d_gene: TRBD1
v_gene: TRBV9
j_gene: TRBJ1-2
abundance: -
CDR3aa: CASSVDRGYGYTF
CDR3nt: TGTGCCAGCAGCGTCGACAGGGGTTATGGCTACACCTTC

d_gene: -
v_gene: TRBV11-3
j_gene: TRBJ2-7
abundance: -
CDR3aa: CASSFSWADEQYF
CDR3nt: TGTGCCAGCAGCTTTTCATGGGCAGACGAGCAGTACTTC

d_gene: TRBD1
v_gene: TRBV27
j_gene: TRBJ2-7
abundance: -
CDR3aa: CASSFRGPLYEQYF
CDR3nt: TGTGCCAGCAGTTTTAGGGGGCCTCTCTACGAGCAGTACTTC

d_gene: -
v_gene: TRBV7-9
j_gene: TRBJ1-3
abundance: -
CDR3aa: CASSATASSGNTIYF
CDR3nt: TGTGCCAGCAGCGCGACAGCATCCTCTGGAAACACCATATATTTT

d_gene: -
v_gene: TRBV28
j_gene: TRBJ1-4
abundance: once
CDR3aa: CASSLVQGGEKLFF
CDR3nt: TGTGCCAGCAGTTTGGTACAGGGAGGAGAAAAACTGTTTTTT

d_gene: TRBD2
v_gene: TRBV10-1
j_gene: TRBJ2-2
abundance: -
CDR3aa: CASSQREDTGELFF
CDR3nt: TGCGCCAGCAGCCAGCGGGAGGACACCGGGGAGCTGTTTTTT

d_gene: TRBD2
v_gene: TRBV9
j_gene: TRBJ2-7
abundance: -
CDR3aa: CASSGSGAAYEQYF
CDR3nt: TGTGCCAGCAGCGGTAGCGGGGCGGCCTACGAGCAGTACTTC

d_gene: -
v_gene: TRBV9
j_gene: TRBJ2-1
abundance: -
CDR3aa: CASSPRQGGWNEQFF
CDR3nt: TGTGCCAGCAGCCCCCGGCAGGGAGGATGGAATGAGCAGTTCTTC

d_gene: -
v_gene: TRBV28
j_gene: TRBJ2-7
abundance: -
CDR3aa: CASSPQGISYEQYF
CDR3nt: TGTGCCAGCAGTCCTCAGGGGATCTCCTACGAGCAGTACTTC

d_gene: TRBD1
v_gene: TRBV28
j_gene: TRBJ1-5
abundance: -
CDR3aa: CASRRDSHSNQPQHF
CDR3nt: TGTGCCAGCAGAAGGGACAGCCATAGCAATCAGCCCCAGCATTTT

d_gene: -
v_gene: TRBV27
j_gene: TRBJ2-7
abundance: few
CDR3aa: CASSPSEGAISYEQYF
CDR3nt: TGTGCCAGCAGTCCCTCCGAAGGGGCGATTTCCTACGAGCAGTACTTC

d_gene: -
v_gene: TRBV12-5
j_gene: TRBJ2-2
abundance: once
CDR3aa: CASGPGGADTGELFF
CDR3nt: TGTGCTAGTGGCCCCGGGGGCGCTGACACCGGGGAGCTGTTTTTT

d_gene: -
v_gene: TRBV6-6
j_gene: TRBJ2-1
abundance: -
CDR3aa: CASSYSGTSYNEQFF
CDR3nt: TGTGCCAGCAGTTACTCCGGGACAAGCTACAATGAGCAGTTCTTC

d_gene: -
v_gene: TRBV14
j_gene: TRBJ2-7
abundance: -
CDR3aa: CASSQDPGALTYEQYF
CDR3nt: TGTGCCAGCAGCCAAGATCCGGGAGCCCTCACCTACGAGCAGTACTTC

d_gene: -
v_gene: TRBV2
j_gene: TRBJ2-4
abundance: -
CDR3aa: CASSRGGWRLNIQYF
CDR3nt: TGTGCCAGCAGCCGTGGGGGATGGCGGTTAAACATTCAGTACTTC

d_gene: TRBD1
v_gene: TRBV11-2
j_gene: TRBJ1-5
abundance: -
CDR3aa: CASSLRQGPPVQPQHF
CDR3nt: TGTGCCAGCAGCTTACGACAGGGACCTCCTGTACAGCCCCAGCATTTT

d_gene: -
v_gene: TRBV7-2
j_gene: TRBJ2-7
abundance: -
CDR3aa: CASSANRLEQYF
CDR3nt: TGTGCCAGCAGCGCAAATCGTCTCGAGCAGTACTTC

d_gene: -
v_gene: TRBV29-1
j_gene: TRBJ1-2
abundance: -
CDR3aa: CSDDGWSNYGYTF
CDR3nt: TGCAGCGATGACGGCTGGAGTAACTATGGCTACACCTTC